Listed below are T cell receptor beta chains from one sample, sequenced in a study of read filtering for tumor transcriptome and immune sequencing. TCRdb re-called the reads through MiXCR, storing one row per CDR3 protein. The sample shows 120,000 or so distinct CDR3 sequences, 10% to 15% of them seen only once. The sequenced sample consisted of a population of CD138-negative cells sorted from bone marrow. The receptors derive from a donor over 35 with multiple myeloma. CDR3s include the opening cysteine and the closing phenylalanine or tryptophan. Each record gives: CDR3 protein, CDR3 DNA, D gene, J gene, V gene, clone size. D genes are given only for firm matches. Clone size is stated in some rows and not others, as once, few, many or a class when expanded.

CASSKALFGSGRMTDTQYF,TGTGCCAGCAGCAAAGCGCTCTTTGGAAGCGGGAGAATGACAGATACGCAGTATTTT,NA,TRBJ2-3,TRBV21-1,many
CASSLNRGTNEKLFF,TGTGCCAGCAGCTTGAACAGAGGGACTAATGAAAAACTGTTTTTT,NA,TRBJ1-4,TRBV7-8,many
CASSPPSDNGEQFF,TGTGCCAGCTCACCCCCATCGGACAACGGTGAGCAGTTCTTC,NA,TRBJ2-1,TRBV18,many
CSARSPFLAGGDYEQYF,TGCAGTGCTAGATCACCTTTTCTGGCGGGAGGCGACTACGAGCAGTACTTC,TRBD2,TRBJ2-7,TRBV20-1,NA
CASSFAGVGGINTEAFF,TGTGCCAGCAGCTTCGCAGGGGTAGGGGGAATTAACACTGAAGCTTTCTTT,NA,TRBJ1-1,TRBV7-2,many
CASSFSPGEDQQFF,TGCGCCAGCAGCTTCTCCCCGGGGGAGGACCAACAGTTCTTC,NA,TRBJ2-1,TRBV5-1,many
CASSEVTGGTDTQYF,TGTGCCAGCAGTGAAGTCACAGGGGGCACAGATACGCAGTATTTT,TRBD1,TRBJ2-3,TRBV6-1,many
CASSLLEAGGRDEQFF,TGTGCCAGCAGCTTGTTGGAAGCGGGGGGGCGAGACGAGCAGTTCTTC,TRBD2,TRBJ2-1,TRBV11-1,many
CASSEGGQGRVAFF,TGTGCCAGCAGTGAAGGGGGACAGGGACGTGTAGCTTTCTTT,TRBD1,TRBJ1-1,TRBV6-1,few
CSVLRTEETQYF,TGCAGCGTTTTAAGGACAGAAGAGACCCAGTACTTC,NA,TRBJ2-5,TRBV29-1,many
CASTIGDRVNTEAFF,TGTGCCAGCACCATAGGCGACAGGGTGAACACTGAAGCTTTCTTT,TRBD1,TRBJ1-1,TRBV7-9,many
CASSSPESSYNEQFF,TGCGCCAGCAGCTCGCCGGAGAGCTCCTACAATGAGCAGTTCTTC,NA,TRBJ2-1,TRBV5-1,many
CASSHYGASGANVLTF,TGTGCCAGCAGCCACTACGGGGCTTCTGGGGCCAACGTCCTGACTTTC,NA,TRBJ2-6,TRBV7-2,few
CASSLEGTSGNTIYF,TGCGCCAGCAGCTTGGAGGGGACCTCTGGAAACACCATATATTTT,NA,TRBJ1-3,TRBV5-1,NA
CSANPPLEAGGSTDTQYF,TGCAGTGCCAACCCCCCCCTTGAAGCGGGGGGTAGCACAGATACGCAGTATTTT,TRBD2,TRBJ2-3,TRBV20-1,many
CSASGLDNSPLHF,TGCAGTGCCTCAGGGTTGGATAATTCACCCCTCCACTTT,NA,TRBJ1-6,TRBV20-1,many
CASSEGGAPETQYF,TGTGCCAGCAGTGAAGGGGGGGCCCCAGAGACCCAGTACTTC,NA,TRBJ2-5,TRBV6-1,NA
CASSFRGLRDQPQHF,TGTGCCAGCAGCTTCAGGGGATTGAGGGATCAGCCCCAGCATTTT,NA,TRBJ1-5,TRBV7-2,few
CASSLRLDQETQYF,TGTGCCAGCAGCTTAAGACTAGACCAAGAGACCCAGTACTTC,NA,TRBJ2-5,TRBV7-6,NA
CASARAGEKLFF,TGTGCCAGTGCTAGGGCCGGTGAAAAACTGTTTTTT,NA,TRBJ1-4,TRBV19,many
CASSQYPGQGYEQYF,TGCGCCAGCAGCCAATACCCGGGACAGGGCTACGAGCAGTACTTC,TRBD1,TRBJ2-7,TRBV5-1,few
CASSSWTAEETQYF,TGTGCCAGCAGCTCCTGGACAGCCGAAGAGACCCAGTACTTC,NA,TRBJ2-5,TRBV7-9,many
CASSLGQDNSSLHF,TGCGCCAGCAGTTTGGGACAGGATAATTCATCCCTCCACTTT,TRBD1,TRBJ1-6,TRBV5-1,NA
CSVDLRDRGQGTQYF,TGCAGCGTAGATCTCCGAGACAGGGGGCAAGGGACCCAGTACTTC,TRBD1,TRBJ2-5,TRBV29-1,many
CASSYWGEGLNEQFF,TGTGCCAGCAGTTATTGGGGGGAAGGGTTGAATGAGCAGTTCTTC,NA,TRBJ2-1,TRBV6-5,many
CASSRLPGSGESYEQYF,TGCGCCAGCAGCCGCCTCCCGGGAAGCGGCGAATCCTACGAGCAGTACTTC,NA,TRBJ2-7,TRBV5-1,NA
CASHSLSPGLPAF,TGTGCCAGCCACAGTTTAAGTCCAGGACTCCCCGCCTTC,NA,TRBJ2-5,TRBV28,many
CASNWAGGSLGYTF,TGTGCCAGCAATTGGGCAGGGGGCTCTCTTGGCTACACCTTC,TRBD1,TRBJ1-2,TRBV2,many
CSVAGHGDVQYF,TGCAGCGTTGCCGGCCATGGAGATGTGCAGTACTTC,NA,TRBJ2-7,TRBV29-1,few
CSVREYEQYF,TGCAGCGTTCGGGAATACGAGCAGTACTTC,NA,TRBJ2-7,TRBV29-1,many
CASSLGQGAINGQHF,TGTGCCAGCAGCTTAGGACAGGGGGCGATCAACGGGCAGCACTTC,TRBD1,TRBJ2-7,TRBV11-2,NA
CAIRGTVQETQYF,TGTGCCATCAGAGGGACAGTTCAAGAGACCCAGTACTTC,TRBD1,TRBJ2-5,TRBV10-3,many
CASKEAPRNTGELFF,TGCGCCAGCAAGGAGGCCCCTCGAAACACCGGGGAGCTGTTTTTT,NA,TRBJ2-2,TRBV4-1,many
CASSQGSGGWDNQPQHF,TGCGCCAGCAGTCAAGGGTCTGGGGGCTGGGACAATCAGCCCCAGCATTTT,NA,TRBJ1-5,TRBV23-1,few
CASDQAAAGYTEAFF,TGTGCCAGCGATCAGGCGGCTGCGGGCTACACTGAAGCTTTCTTT,NA,TRBJ1-1,TRBV6-1,many
CSARIGLAGDLQQETQYF,TGCAGTGCTAGAATCGGCCTAGCGGGGGACCTACAACAAGAGACCCAGTACTTC,TRBD2,TRBJ2-5,TRBV20-1,NA
CASSSGLAGLYNEQFF,TGTGCCAGTAGTAGCGGACTAGCGGGACTCTACAATGAGCAGTTCTTC,TRBD2,TRBJ2-1,TRBV19,NA
CASSLASGTQRVGNTEAFF,TGTGCCAGCAGCTTAGCTTCCGGGACCCAGAGGGTCGGGAACACTGAAGCTTTCTTT,NA,TRBJ1-1,TRBV7-8,many
CASSLWARGDTDTQYF,TGTGCCAGCAGCTTGTGGGCGCGGGGGGACACAGATACGCAGTATTTT,TRBD2,TRBJ2-3,TRBV5-8,many
CSVWASGSNEQFF,TGCAGCGTTTGGGCTAGCGGGAGTAATGAGCAGTTCTTC,TRBD2,TRBJ2-1,TRBV29-1,many
CSASSVSGANVLTF,TGCAGTGCTAGTTCAGTCTCTGGGGCCAACGTCCTGACTTTC,NA,TRBJ2-6,TRBV20-1,many
CASSLGSYEQYF,TGTGCCAGCAGTTTAGGATCCTACGAGCAGTACTTC,NA,TRBJ2-7,TRBV28,many
CSVAWGGQPQHF,TGCAGCGTTGCTTGGGGCGGCCAGCCCCAGCATTTT,NA,TRBJ1-5,TRBV29-1,many
CATSDPGEQGGQYF,TGTGCCACCAGTGACCCGGGGGAGCAGGGAGGGCAGTATTTT,NA,TRBJ2-3,TRBV24-1,NA
CASSYSGWPHMNTEAFF,TGTGCCAGCAGTTACAGCGGGTGGCCCCATATGAACACTGAAGCTTTCTTT,NA,TRBJ1-1,TRBV6-2/TRBV6-3,many
CASSSGLGTETQYF,TGTGCCAGCAGTTCGGGTCTGGGCACGGAGACCCAGTACTTC,NA,TRBJ2-5,TRBV5-8,many
CASSPRPSRTTIYF,TGTGCCAGCAGCCCCCGGCCCTCCAGGACCACCATATATTTT,NA,TRBJ1-3,TRBV27,few
CSARLGSSSYNSPLHF,TGCAGTGCTAGACTGGGCAGCAGCTCCTATAATTCACCCCTCCACTTT,NA,TRBJ1-6,TRBV20-1,many
CASSFSPPGQGDEKLFF,TGTGCCAGCAGCTTTTCCCCCCCGGGACAAGGAGATGAAAAACTGTTTTTT,NA,TRBJ1-4,TRBV7-8,many
CASSDGGSTEAFF,TGTGCCAGCAGTGACGGAGGGAGCACTGAAGCTTTCTTT,NA,TRBJ1-1,TRBV6-1,many
CAVGASNQPQHF,TGTGCCGTGGGCGCCTCCAATCAGCCCCAGCATTTT,NA,TRBJ1-5,TRBV7-8,many
CASSLSGTSGKEQFF,TGTGCCAGCAGCTTATCTGGGACTAGCGGGAAAGAGCAGTTCTTC,TRBD2,TRBJ2-1,TRBV7-2,many
CASSSGQGASYNEQFF,TGTGCCAGCAGCTCGGGACAGGGGGCTTCCTACAATGAGCAGTTCTTC,TRBD1,TRBJ2-1,TRBV11-2,many